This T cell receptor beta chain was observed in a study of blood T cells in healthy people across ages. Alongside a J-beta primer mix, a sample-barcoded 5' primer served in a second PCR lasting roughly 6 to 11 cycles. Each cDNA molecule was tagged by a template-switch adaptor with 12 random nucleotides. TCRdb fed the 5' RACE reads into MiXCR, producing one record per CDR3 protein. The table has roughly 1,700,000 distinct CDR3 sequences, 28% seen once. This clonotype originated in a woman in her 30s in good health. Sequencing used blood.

The DNA of the CDR3 is TGCAGCGTTCCCACGGGGCAGGGCTACACCTTC. It yields the protein CSVPTGQGYTF. The chain is built from TRBV29-1 and TRBJ1-2; D possibly corresponds to TRBD1 (5 bases). This CDR3 contains 11 residues. Trimming stripped 5 bases from V and 8 bases from J, with 12 bases between. The V gene's germline CDR1 is SQVTM and CDR2 ANQGSEA.